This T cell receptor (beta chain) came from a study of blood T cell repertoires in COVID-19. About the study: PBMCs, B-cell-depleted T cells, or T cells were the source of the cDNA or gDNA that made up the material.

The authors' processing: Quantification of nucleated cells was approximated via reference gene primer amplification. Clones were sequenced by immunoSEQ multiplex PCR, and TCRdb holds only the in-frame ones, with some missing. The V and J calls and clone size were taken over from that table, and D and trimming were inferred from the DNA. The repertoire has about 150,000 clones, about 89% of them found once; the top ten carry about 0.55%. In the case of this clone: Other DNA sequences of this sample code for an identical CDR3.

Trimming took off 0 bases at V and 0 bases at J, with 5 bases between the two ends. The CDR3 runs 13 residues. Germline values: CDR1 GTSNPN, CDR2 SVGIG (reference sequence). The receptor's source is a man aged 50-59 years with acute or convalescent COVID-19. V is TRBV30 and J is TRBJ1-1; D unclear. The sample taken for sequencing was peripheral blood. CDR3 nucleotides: TGTGCCTGGAGTGTTCAAATGAACACTGAAGCTTTCTTT. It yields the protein CAWSVQMNTEAFF.